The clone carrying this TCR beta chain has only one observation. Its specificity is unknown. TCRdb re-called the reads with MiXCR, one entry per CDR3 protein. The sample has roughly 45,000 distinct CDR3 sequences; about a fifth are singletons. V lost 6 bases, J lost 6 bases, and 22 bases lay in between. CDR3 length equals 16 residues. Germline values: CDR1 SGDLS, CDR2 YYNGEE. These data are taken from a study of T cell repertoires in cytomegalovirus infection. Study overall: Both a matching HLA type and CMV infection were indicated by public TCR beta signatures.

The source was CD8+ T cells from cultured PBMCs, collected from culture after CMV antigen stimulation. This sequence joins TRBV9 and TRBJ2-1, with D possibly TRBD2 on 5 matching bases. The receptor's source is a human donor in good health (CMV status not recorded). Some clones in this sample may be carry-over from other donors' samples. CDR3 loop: CASTPYGIASSNEQFF. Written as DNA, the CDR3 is TGTGCCAGCACCCCTTACGGGATAGCCTCTTCCAATGAGCAGTTCTTC.